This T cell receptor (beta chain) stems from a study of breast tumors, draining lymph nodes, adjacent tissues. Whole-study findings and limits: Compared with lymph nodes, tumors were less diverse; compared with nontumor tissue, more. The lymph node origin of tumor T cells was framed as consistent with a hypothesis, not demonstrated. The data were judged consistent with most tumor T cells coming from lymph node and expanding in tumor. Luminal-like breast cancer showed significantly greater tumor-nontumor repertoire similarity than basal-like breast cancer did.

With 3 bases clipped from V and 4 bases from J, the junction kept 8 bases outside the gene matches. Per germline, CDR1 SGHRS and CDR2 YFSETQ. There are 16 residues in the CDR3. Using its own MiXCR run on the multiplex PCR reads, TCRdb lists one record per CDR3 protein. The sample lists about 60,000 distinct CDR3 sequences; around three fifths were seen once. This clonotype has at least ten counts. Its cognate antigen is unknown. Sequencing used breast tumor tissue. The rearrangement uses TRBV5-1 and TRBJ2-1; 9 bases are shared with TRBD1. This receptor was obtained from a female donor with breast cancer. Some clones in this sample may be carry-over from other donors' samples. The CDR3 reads CASSSLGQGFYNEQFF. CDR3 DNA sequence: TGCGCCAGCAGCTCTCTAGGACAGGGGTTTTACAATGAGCAGTTCTTC.